The subject of this entry is one T cell receptor beta chain. Measured with immunoSEQ multiplex PCR; TCRdb has only the in-frame clones, and not every one. The data hold about 1 million clones, with roughly 80% observed a single time. The sample originates from a study of shared clonotypes between healthy human individuals. Trimming removed 5 bases from V and 3 bases from J; junction bases left unmatched: 6. The CDR3 contains 15 residues. In germline, CDR1 is SGHRS, CDR2 YFSETQ. Sequencing was performed on memory CD4+ T cells sorted from blood. The subset is: CD45RA-negative fraction. The chain links TRBV5-1 to TRBJ2-1; 9 nucleotides agree with TRBD1. The TCR sequence derives from a man aged 18 to 29 in good health. CDR3 residues: CASRGQGMGYNEQFF. Here the CDR3 DNA reads TGCGCCAGCAGAGGACAGGGGATGGGCTACAATGAGCAGTTCTTC.